The present T cell receptor beta chain was sequenced within a study of Ad26.COV2.S vaccination and SARS-CoV-2 variants. Across the study: In the study, Ad26.COV2.S was injected intramuscularly once, or twice 56 days apart. Notes on the study in general: There was reportedly substantial breadth in spike-specific CD8+ and CD4+ T cell responses after vaccination. Spike-specific TCR breadth was greater in vaccine than placebo recipients.

As concerns this clone: Its matching antigen is unknown.

Produced via immunoSEQ multiplex PCR; TCRdb's table is partial and in-frame only. The sample yields approximately 360,000 clones, about 83% seen once. Stated treatment: over 15 received Ad26.COV2.S at low or high dose, single or two shots; about 5 received placebo; per-sample allocation not given. Samples were taken on day 63 after the first vaccine or placebo injection. Based in Boston, the donor was an adult of 18-55 years. This CDR3 has 15 residues. CDR1 is PRHDT and CDR2 is FYEKMQ in the germline V gene (reference sequence). V was pared by 5 bases and J by 8 bases, with 18 bases between. The sequence derives from a person aged 18 to 59 who received the Ad26.COV2.S COVID-19 vaccine or a placebo. V usage is TRBV13 and J usage is TRBJ1-4, with D perhaps TRBD1 (5 bases). The sequencing used peripheral blood, collected in a trial of Ad26.COV2.S vaccine versus placebo. The CDR3 sequence is CASSQSQDNPEKLFF. CDR3 bases: TGTGCCAGCAGCCAATCACAGGATAATCCGGAAAAACTGTTTTTT. The variable domain in full, with the rest retrieved from reference TRBV13 and TRBJ1-4, is AAGVIQSPRHLIKEKRETATLKCYPIPRHDTVYWYQQGPGQDPQFLISFYEKMQSDKGSIPDRFSAQQFSDYHSELNMSSLELGDSALYFCASSQSQDNPEKLFFGSGTQLSVL.